This is a list of T cell receptor beta chains from one sample in a study of identical twins. TCRdb used MiXCR to reprocess the 5' RACE reads, holding one entry per CDR3 protein. The table records approximately 670,000 distinct CDR3 sequences, around 6% of them present only once. Sequencing input: naive T cells sorted from blood. These receptors all come from a man between 18 and 35 years old in good health. Each CDR3 is given with its conserved first and last residue. A D gene is named only where the DNA matches it firmly. Size values are once, few and many counts, or a class for expanded clones, and some rows have none.

abundance: few
d_gene: -
v_gene: TRBV7-9
j_gene: TRBJ1-4
CDR3aa: CASSFLEEKLFF
CDR3nt: TGTGCCAGCAGCTTCTTGGAGGAAAAACTGTTTTTT

abundance: many
d_gene: -
v_gene: TRBV10-3
j_gene: TRBJ1-5
CDR3aa: CAISESGGVQPQHF
CDR3nt: TGTGCCATCAGTGAAAGCGGAGGGGTCCAGCCCCAGCATTTT

abundance: few
d_gene: -
v_gene: TRBV7-9
j_gene: TRBJ2-1
CDR3aa: CAAAGEAGRYNEQFF
CDR3nt: TGTGCCGCGGCGGGCGAGGCGGGACGCTACAATGAGCAGTTCTTC

abundance: many
d_gene: -
v_gene: TRBV28
j_gene: TRBJ1-4
CDR3aa: CASSLDPTGPKLFF
CDR3nt: TGTGCCAGCAGTTTGGATCCGACAGGCCCGAAACTGTTTTTT

abundance: many
d_gene: -
v_gene: TRBV20-1
j_gene: TRBJ2-1
CDR3aa: CSARESDINRATLYNEQFF
CDR3nt: TGCAGTGCTAGAGAGTCTGATATAAACAGGGCGACTCTATACAATGAGCAGTTCTTC

abundance: many
d_gene: TRBD2
v_gene: TRBV29-1
j_gene: TRBJ2-1
CDR3aa: CSVPQGRAPYEQFF
CDR3nt: TGCAGCGTTCCTCAAGGGAGGGCTCCGTATGAGCAGTTCTTC

abundance: -
d_gene: TRBD1
v_gene: TRBV29-1
j_gene: TRBJ2-7
CDR3aa: CSVERDRGSYEQYF
CDR3nt: TGCAGCGTTGAACGGGACAGGGGGTCCTACGAGCAGTACTTC

abundance: -
d_gene: TRBD2
v_gene: TRBV15
j_gene: TRBJ2-1
CDR3aa: CATSRSGLAGGYNEQFF
CDR3nt: TGTGCCACCAGCAGATCGGGACTAGCGGGAGGGTACAATGAGCAGTTCTTC

abundance: -
d_gene: TRBD2
v_gene: TRBV10-3
j_gene: TRBJ2-7
CDR3aa: CAISLDLAGPKAYEQYF
CDR3nt: TGTGCCATCAGTCTTGACCTAGCGGGTCCCAAGGCCTACGAGCAGTACTTC

abundance: few
d_gene: -
v_gene: TRBV20-1
j_gene: TRBJ2-1
CDR3aa: CSASSPPTYNEQFF
CDR3nt: TGCAGTGCCAGTTCTCCCCCAACCTACAATGAGCAGTTCTTC

abundance: -
d_gene: TRBD2
v_gene: TRBV18
j_gene: TRBJ2-7
CDR3aa: CASSPPGLGTYEQYF
CDR3nt: TGTGCCAGCTCACCACCGGGACTAGGAACCTACGAGCAGTACTTC

abundance: many
d_gene: -
v_gene: TRBV12-3/TRBV12-4
j_gene: TRBJ2-3
CDR3aa: CASSFWNTDTQYF
CDR3nt: TGTGCCAGCAGTTTCTGGAACACAGATACGCAGTATTTT

abundance: few
d_gene: TRBD1
v_gene: TRBV11-2
j_gene: TRBJ2-6
CDR3aa: CATETLQGATGANVLTF
CDR3nt: TGTGCCACCGAGACTTTACAGGGGGCGACTGGGGCCAACGTCCTGACTTTC

abundance: few
d_gene: -
v_gene: TRBV7-2
j_gene: TRBJ2-3
CDR3aa: CASSPSWFASTDTQYF
CDR3nt: TGTGCCAGCAGCCCGAGTTGGTTTGCCAGCACAGATACGCAGTATTTT

abundance: many
d_gene: TRBD2
v_gene: TRBV24-1
j_gene: TRBJ2-2
CDR3aa: CATSAASGTYWTGELFF
CDR3nt: TGTGCCACCAGTGCGGCTAGCGGGACATACTGGACCGGGGAGCTGTTTTTT

abundance: -
d_gene: TRBD1
v_gene: TRBV20-1
j_gene: TRBJ1-5
CDR3aa: CSARGTGRNQPQHF
CDR3nt: TGCAGTGCTAGAGGGACAGGGCGGAATCAGCCCCAGCATTTT

abundance: many
d_gene: TRBD1
v_gene: TRBV12-3/TRBV12-4
j_gene: TRBJ2-5
CDR3aa: CASGRQGAETQYF
CDR3nt: TGTGCCAGCGGACGACAGGGGGCTGAGACCCAGTACTTC

abundance: few
d_gene: -
v_gene: TRBV6-2/TRBV6-3
j_gene: TRBJ2-7
CDR3aa: CASSKNREIVSYEQYF
CDR3nt: TGTGCCAGCAGTAAAAACAGGGAGATTGTGTCCTACGAGCAGTACTTC

abundance: many
d_gene: -
v_gene: TRBV12-3/TRBV12-4
j_gene: TRBJ1-5
CDR3aa: CASRLTGYGQPQHF
CDR3nt: TGTGCCAGCAGGCTTACAGGGTACGGTCAGCCCCAGCATTTT

abundance: few
d_gene: -
v_gene: TRBV3-1
j_gene: TRBJ1-5
CDR3aa: CASSRDAERPQHF
CDR3nt: TGTGCCAGCAGCCGGGACGCGGAAAGGCCCCAGCATTTT

abundance: -
d_gene: -
v_gene: TRBV14
j_gene: TRBJ2-7
CDR3aa: CASSPLEQYF
CDR3nt: TGTGCCAGCAGCCCCCTCGAGCAGTACTTC

abundance: many
d_gene: -
v_gene: TRBV5-1
j_gene: TRBJ2-1
CDR3aa: CASSQTTRPSYNEQFF
CDR3nt: TGCGCCAGCAGCCAGACGACTCGTCCTTCCTACAATGAGCAGTTCTTC

abundance: many
d_gene: TRBD2
v_gene: TRBV3-1
j_gene: TRBJ2-2
CDR3aa: CASSKAGVSTGELFF
CDR3nt: TGTGCCAGCAGTAAGGCGGGAGTAAGCACCGGGGAGCTGTTTTTT

abundance: many
d_gene: TRBD1
v_gene: TRBV20-1
j_gene: TRBJ2-3
CDR3aa: CSARGTGGKADTQYF
CDR3nt: TGCAGTGCTAGGGGGACAGGGGGCAAGGCAGATACGCAGTATTTT

abundance: -
d_gene: -
v_gene: TRBV7-9
j_gene: TRBJ1-1
CDR3aa: CASSLFDRGTEAFF
CDR3nt: TGTGCCAGCAGCTTATTTGACCGGGGCACTGAAGCTTTCTTT